This T cell receptor beta chain was observed in a study of T cells after yellow fever vaccination. Only a few counts were recorded for this clonotype. The target antigen is unknown. Overall study results and limits: Primary-vaccination clones mostly resurfaced post-booster (roughly 97% CD4, approximately 90% CD8).

This CDR3 has 17 amino acids. From germline, CDR1 is MGHRA and CDR2 YSYEKL. V lost 8 bases to trimming and J lost 1 base; unmatched junction nucleotides: 10. In making TCR cDNA, 5'RACE template switching added a universal primer site and UMIs to it. Each CDR3 protein gets one entry after TCRdb re-called the 5' RACE reads with MiXCR. Of some 290,000 distinct CDR3 sequences listed, about 10% are singletons. The sequencing here drew on CD4+ T cells sorted from PBMCs, taken 45 days after the yellow fever booster vaccination. The clonotype was recovered from a man between 18 and 35 years old who received the YFV17D yellow fever vaccine. This chain joins TRBV4-1 and TRBJ2-3; 12 bases map to TRBD2. CDR3 sequence (DNA): TGCGCCAGCTCCCATCTAGCGGGGGGGCTCGGCACAGATACGCAGTATTTT. It yields the protein CASSHLAGGLGTDTQYF.